The 22 T cell receptor beta chains reported below all come from one sample, sequenced in a study of Ad26.COV2.S vaccination and SARS-CoV-2 variants. Treatment here: some 20 received Ad26.COV2.S at low or high dose, single or two shots; about 5 received placebo; per-sample allocation not given. The samples were gathered on day 63 after the first injection of vaccine or placebo. Some clones are missing from TCRdb's copy, which holds only in-frame ones; the method was immunoSEQ multiplex PCR. The sample lists roughly 460,000 clones; about 89% were seen once. Sequencing used peripheral blood, obtained in a trial of Ad26.COV2.S vaccine versus placebo. These TCRs come from a person aged 18-65 years who received the Ad26.COV2.S COVID-19 vaccine or a placebo.

The rearrangement links TRBV28 to TRBJ2-3; 10 bases line up with TRBD2. Trimming removed 9 bases from V and 2 bases from J; junction bases left unmatched: 5. Germline V gives CDR1 MDHEN, CDR2 SYDVKM. This CDR3 spans 14 amino acids. CDR3 DNA sequence: TGTGCCAGTAGCGGGAGGACGTACACAGATACGCAGTATTTT. Amino acids: CASSGRTYTDTQYF. The whole variable domain, remainder taken from reference TRBV28 and TRBJ2-3, is DVKVTQSSRYLVKRTGEKVFLECVQDMDHENMFWYRQDPGLGLRLIYFSYDVKMKEKGDIPEGYSVSREKKERFSLILESASTNQTSMYLCASSGRTYTDTQYFGPGTRLTVL.

This chain joins TRBV4-1 and TRBJ2-5; no clear D gene. The CDR3 totals 15 residues. Trimming removed 2 bases from V and 3 bases from J, with 13 bases in between. CDR1 and CDR2 from the germline V gene are MGHRA and YSYEKL. CDR3 protein: CASSQRSQTEETQYF. The CDR3 DNA sequence: TGCGCCAGCAGCCAAAGGTCACAGACCGAAGAGACCCAGTACTTC.

To note about this clone: At the DNA level, this CDR3 is encoded by other sequences in the same sample as well. This chain connects TRBV27 to TRBJ1-2, with 11 nucleotides matching TRBD1. This CDR3 region has 14 residues. The germline V gene has CDR1 MNHEY and CDR2 SMNVEV (reference sequence). V shed 5 bases, J shed 7 bases, and the junction held 6 bases outside the gene matches. CDR3 in DNA: TGTGCCAGCAGTCCCGGACAGGGGGCAGGTGGCTACACCTTC. It codes for CASSPGQGAGGYTF.

This clone was recorded only once. The rearrangement joins TRBV18 to TRBJ2-7; tentative D call: TRBD2 (6 bases). Trimming removed 3 bases from V and 6 bases from J, with 6 bases in between. The CDR3 is made up of 11 amino acids. Germline V gene data show CDR1 as KGHSH and CDR2 as LQKENI. The CDR3 nucleotides are TGTGCCAGCTCACCGGAGGGCGAGCAGTACTTC. It is translated as CASSPEGEQYF.

This clone was observed once. The rearrangement joins TRBV15 to TRBJ2-1; D might be TRBD2 (6 bases). The V end lost 3 bases, the J end lost 10 bases, and 16 bases lay between the germline ends. Germline-derived CDR1 and CDR2 are LNHNV and YYDKDF (reference sequence). This CDR3 has 14 amino acids. The CDR3 DNA reads as TGTGCCACCAGCAGCGGGGCGGGGTACGGCGAGCAGTTCTTC. Protein sequence: CATSSGAGYGEQFF.

The chain has TRBV7-2 and TRBJ1-1; D perhaps matches TRBD1 (5 bases). Germline V gives CDR1 SGHTA, CDR2 FQGNSA. V lost 6 bases, J lost 1 base, and 18 bases lay in between. This CDR3 has 16 residues. The CDR3 DNA reads TGTGCCAGCAGGCGAGGGTCATCAAGGGGGAACACTGAAGCTTTCTTT. This gives the protein CASRRGSSRGNTEAFF. Looking up the rest from reference TRBV7-2 and TRBJ1-1 gives the full variable domain: GAGVSQSPSNKVTEKGKDVELRCDPISGHTALYWYRQSLGQGLEFLIYFQGNSAPDKSGLPSDRFSAERTGGSVSTLTIQRTQQEDSAVYLCASRRGSSRGNTEAFFGQGTRLTVV.

This clone was seen only once. The chain joins TRBV5-1 to TRBJ2-6; D remains ambiguous. Germline loops: CDR1 SGHRS, CDR2 YFSETQ. This CDR3 has 14 amino acids. V lost 0 bases and J 2 bases, leaving 3 bases between the germline ends. CDR3 DNA: TGCGCCAGCAGCTTGGTCCCTGGGGCCAACGTCCTGACTTTC. Amino acids: CASSLVPGANVLTF.

J is TRBJ2-1 and V is TRBV7-6, with 7 nucleotides matching TRBD1. Per the germline V gene, CDR1 is SGHVS and CDR2 is FNYEAQ. The CDR3 covers 15 residues. V lost 1 base, J lost 3 bases, and 3 bases stayed unmatched. Here the CDR3 DNA reads TGTGCCAGCAGCTTAGAGGGACAGATCTACAATGAGCAGTTCTTC. Residues: CASSLEGQIYNEQFF.

The chain recombines TRBV25-1 with TRBJ1-6; tentatively, D is TRBD1 (6 bases). The CDR3 totals 15 residues. Trimming cost V 4 bases and J 7 bases, with 14 bases left between them. Germline CDR1 is MGHDK and CDR2 is SYGVNS. The CDR3 nucleotides are TGTGCCAGCAGTGTCTCGGGACAACTAAATTCACCCCTCCACTTT. This sequence encodes CASSVSGQLNSPLHF.

This rearrangement joins TRBV4-1 to TRBJ2-2, with D maybe TRBD1 (5 bases). V was cut by 1 base and J by 1 base, with 10 bases left in between. Germline CDR1 and CDR2: MGHRA and YSYEKL. The CDR3 loop spans 16 amino acids. DNA of the CDR3: TGCGCCAGCAGCCAAGTAGGGGCAATGAACACCGGGGAGCTGTTTTTT. Protein sequence: CASSQVGAMNTGELFF.

The chain combines TRBV10-2 with TRBJ2-1; 11 bases line up with TRBD1. CDR1 is WSHSY and CDR2 is SAAADI in the germline V gene. V trimming: 8 bases; J trimming: 4 bases; junction bases outside the gene matches: 7. The length of the CDR3 is 15 residues. The CDR3 coding sequence is TGCGCCAGCGAGAACCGGGACAGGGGGTACAATGAGCAGTTCTTC. It encodes CASENRDRGYNEQFF.

The V and J genes are TRBV28 and TRBJ2-1; maybe TRBD2 (5 bases). Germline V gives CDR1 MDHEN, CDR2 SYDVKM. CDR3 length equals 14 residues. V lost 7 bases to trimming and J lost 2 bases, with 12 bases between them. CDR3 sequence (DNA): TGTGCCAGCAATCGGCACGGGACCTACAATGAGCAGTTCTTC. This codes for CASNRHGTYNEQFF.

CDR3 in DNA: TGTGCCAGCAGCACCCCGACAGGGCAGATCGGAGATACGCAGTATTTT. Protein sequence: CASSTPTGQIGDTQYF. The chain combines TRBV7-9 with TRBJ2-3; 7 positions agree with TRBD1. CDR3 length: 16 amino acids. V gave up 5 bases and J gave up 5 bases; unmatched junction bases: 13. Germline V gene sequence: CDR1 SEHNR, CDR2 FQNEAQ (reference sequence).

The chain couples TRBV7-6 to TRBJ2-7; a possible D gene is TRBD1 (6 bases). Germline V CDR1 and CDR2: SGHVS, FNYEAQ. Trimming stripped 4 bases from V and 4 bases from J, with 17 bases between. This CDR3 spans 15 amino acids. CDR3 in amino acids: CASSSKTGTQYEQYF. For the CDR3, the DNA is TGTGCCAGCAGCTCAAAAACCGGGACACAATACGAGCAGTACTTC.

The chain joins TRBV5-6 to TRBJ2-7; D unclear. The V end was cut by 4 bases, the J end by 3 bases, with 17 bases between. The CDR3 contains 15 residues. Germline V gene sequence: CDR1 SGHDT, CDR2 YYEEEE. CDR3 bases: TGTGCCAGCAGCCGCCGGCCCCCTCGGCTCTACGAGCAGTACTTC. Translated: CASSRRPPRLYEQYF.

V is TRBV2 and J is TRBJ1-1; no firm D call. From germline, CDR1 is SNHLY and CDR2 FYNNEI. This CDR3 region has 11 residues. V shed 6 bases and J shed 8 bases, with 10 bases lying between them. In nucleotides, the CDR3 is TGTGCCAGCAGCCACGGAAGGGAAGCTTTCTTT. This sequence encodes CASSHGREAFF.

This chain connects TRBV13 to TRBJ2-7; D tentatively fits TRBD1 or TRBD2 (6 bases each). The CDR3 is 13 residues long. Germline V gives CDR1 PRHDT, CDR2 FYEKMQ (reference sequence). The V and J ends lost 8 bases and 1 base respectively, with 12 bases between them. CDR3 region: CASGGRPSYEQYF. CDR3 DNA: TGTGCCAGCGGGGGGCGGCCTTCCTACGAGCAGTACTTC.

The rearrangement uses TRBV6-5 and TRBJ1-1, with a possible D match to TRBD1 (5 bases). Per the germline V gene, CDR1 is MNHEY and CDR2 is SVGAGI. Trimming left V 5 bases short and J 1 base short, with 11 bases between. This CDR3 contains 14 residues. The CDR3 DNA sequence: TGTGCCAGCAGTCCAGGGCTCGCGAACACTGAAGCTTTCTTT. Its translation: CASSPGLANTEAFF.

This rearrangement joins TRBV15 to TRBJ2-7; no clear D gene. V shed 5 bases and J shed 5 bases, with 19 bases lying between them. The CDR3 extends over 15 amino acids. CDR1 and CDR2 from the germline V gene are LNHNV and YYDKDF (reference sequence). The CDR3 sequence is CATSWRRSPIDEQYF. CDR3 in DNA: TGTGCCACCAGCTGGCGAAGGTCCCCTATTGACGAGCAGTACTTC.

The rearrangement links TRBV5-1 to TRBJ2-3; a weak D match, TRBD2 (6 bases). The CDR3 length is 14 residues. The germline V and J ends were trimmed by 6 bases and 1 base, with 12 bases remaining between them. From germline, CDR1 is SGHRS and CDR2 YFSETQ. The CDR3 is CASNPGTGTDTQYF. Written as DNA, the CDR3 is TGCGCCAGCAATCCCGGGACTGGCACAGATACGCAGTATTTT.

The V and J genes are TRBV6-5 and TRBJ2-1, with 9 bases identical to TRBD1. This CDR3 is 14 amino acids long. From germline, CDR1 is MNHEY and CDR2 SVGAGI. With 6 bases clipped from V and 7 bases from J, the junction kept 7 bases outside the gene matches. The CDR3 sequence: CASSQTQGANEQFF. The CDR3 DNA is TGTGCCAGCAGCCAGACACAGGGGGCGAATGAGCAGTTCTTC.

V is TRBV7-3 and J is TRBJ1-6; D uncertain. The length of the CDR3 is 13 residues. Trimming shortened V by 5 bases and J by 6 bases, and 8 bases separated the two germline ends. Germline values: CDR1 SGHTA, CDR2 FQGTGA. The CDR3 coding sequence is TGTGCCAGCAGCAGGACCGGTAATTCACCCCTCCACTTT. This sequence encodes CASSRTGNSPLHF.